This T cell receptor (beta chain) came from a study of cytomegalovirus exposure and HLA in healthy donors. The wider study: In a previous analysis, nearly 120 million unique TCR beta sequences were found from 150 million to 200 million T cells. A data release that came early held roughly 85 million unique TCRs from HLA-typed donors.

In the PCR, 60 Vbeta and 13 Jbeta primers were used. The protocol was immunoSEQ multiplex PCR, while the TCRdb copy is restricted to in-frame clones and leaves out a portion. The sample lists 100,000 to 150,000 clones; roughly 79% were seen once. Each of the donors was a healthy bone marrow donor. This clone was seen once. Sequences were obtained from PBMCs. The clonotype was recovered from a woman aged 18-29 years in good health and CMV-seronegative.

For the CDR3, the DNA is TGTGCCAGCAGCTCCCGACTAGCGGGAGTCATGGAGGCGCAGTACTTC. Amino acids: CASSSRLAGVMEAQYF. The V gene is TRBV13, the J gene TRBJ2-7, with 12 bases matching TRBD2. V lost 4 bases and J lost 9; bases outside the gene matches: 13. This CDR3 has 16 amino acids. Germline CDR1 PRHDT, CDR2 FYEKMQ (reference sequence).